This T cell receptor beta chain appears in the sequencing data of a study of T cell repertoires in cytomegalovirus infection (dated by TCRdb to the late 2010s). About the full investigation: Donor HLA type was relevant to the analysis, because carriage of CMV infection together with the matching HLA type was indicated by public TCR beta signatures.

This clonotype was counted between two and nine times. Its antigen is still unknown. The input lacks base qualities; no much larger clone sits a single base away. Inclusive of the bounding cysteine and phenylalanine, the CDR3 is 16 residues long. Of the read, only the CDR3 DNA is kept; its 48 bases are in frame from base 1. Compared with germline, V lacks 3 bases and J lacks 7 bases; bases without a gene match: 9. According to the germline V gene (reference sequence), CDR1 reads SGHAT and CDR2 reads FQDESV. The sequencer was an Illumina HiSeq 1500. The public reads were run again by TCRdb, first through fastp at Q25 and then through MiXCR, and only productive beta chains were kept. When rows share a CDR3 protein, they turn into one entry using the most common DNA and genes. This sample has about 740,000 distinct CDR3 sequences in its table, and 35% of those were observed once. The top ten clones comprise 2.8% of the sample.

Points the paper makes about the study in general: Cumulative frequency of public TCR beta family members discriminated carriers of CMV infection plus the relevant HLA type in this cohort and an independent roughly 330-donor cohort. In the ex vivo response, HLA-C-restricted CMV-specific TCR beta clonotypes were dominant, and in two of eight donors the single most frequent clonotype came from this HLA-C-restricted group.

Sequences were obtained from PBMCs. The chain employs TRBV11-1 and TRBJ2-1; 10 nucleotides in the junction match TRBD2. The source of this sequence is a human donor in good health (CMV status not recorded). Some clones in this sample may be carry-over from other donors' samples. CDR3 loop: CASSFLSGGAENEQFF. The nucleotide sequence is TGTGCCAGCAGCTTTTTGAGCGGGGGGGCTGAAAATGAGCAGTTCTTC.